Below, 22 T cell receptor beta chains from the same sample are listed, as sequenced in a study of beta chain features in type 1 diabetes. Regarding the study as a whole: Across all four CD4+ subsets, people with type 1 diabetes showed modestly shorter TCRB CDR3s.

Antigens of these TCRs are unknown. The whole isolated RNA underwent reverse transcription, so sequencing captured expressed TCRB transcripts. Here immunoSEQ multiplex PCR was the method, and the copy in TCRdb shows in-frame clones only, minus some. This sample has about 44,000 clones, with 66% found just once. Sequenced sample: Tregs from blood. The source of these receptors is a woman between 18 and 30 years old with type 1 diabetes.

The chain is built from TRBV6-1 and TRBJ2-3; D remains unclear. Per the germline V gene, CDR1 is MNHNS and CDR2 is SASEGT. CDR3 length: 15 residues. V was trimmed by 3 bases and J by 2 bases, leaving 12 bases between them. For the CDR3, the DNA is TGTGCCAGCAGTGAGTCTAGACGATACACAGATACGCAGTATTTT. Protein: CASSESRRYTDTQYF.

The chain is built from TRBV19 and TRBJ1-6; 7 bases are shared with TRBD1. This CDR3 comprises 15 residues. Trimming at V came to 3 bases and at J to 7 bases, leaving 6 bases not matched to a gene. CDR1 LNHDA and CDR2 SQIVND come from the germline V gene (reference sequence). This chain's CDR3 is CASSIRTGTNSPLHF. CDR3 DNA: TGTGCCAGTAGTATTAGGACAGGTACAAATTCACCCCTCCACTTT.

V and J are TRBV6-1 and TRBJ2-4; weak D call: TRBD1 (5 bases). CDR1 MNHNS and CDR2 SASEGT come from the germline V gene. The CDR3 consists of 14 residues. The V and J ends lost 8 bases and 1 base respectively, with 12 bases between them. The CDR3 bases are TGTGCCAGCTATGATAAGGGGGCCAAAAACATTCAGTACTTC. Protein product: CASYDKGAKNIQYF.

The chain is built from TRBV5-1 and TRBJ2-5; perhaps TRBD2 as D (5 bases). The end of the DNA aligns better with TRBJ2-7, so the J call may be wrong. This CDR3 has 14 amino acids. The germline V gene has CDR1 SGHRS and CDR2 YFSETQ. This CDR3 is CASSLAGVAYEQYF. In DNA form, the CDR3 reads TGCGCCAGCAGCTTGGCCGGGGTGGCCTACGAGCAGTACTTC.

The chain has TRBV7-2 and TRBJ2-7; D unclear. Germline V gives CDR1 SGHTA, CDR2 FQGNSA. Trimming took off 3 bases at V and 4 bases at J, with 13 bases between the two ends. This CDR3 spans 14 amino acids. The CDR3 nucleotides are TGTGCCAGCAGCTTCTCAGAGGTGGCGTACGAGCAGTACTTC. This gives the protein CASSFSEVAYEQYF. Complete variable domain (other parts from reference TRBV7-2 and TRBJ2-7): GAGVSQSPSNKVTEKGKDVELRCDPISGHTALYWYRQSLGQGLEFLIYFQGNSAPDKSGLPSDRFSAERTGGSVSTLTIQRTQQEDSAVYLCASSFSEVAYEQYFGPGTRLTVT.

The rearrangement joins TRBV18 to TRBJ2-7; TRBD2 aligns across 13 bases. Germline V lookup: CDR1 KGHSH, CDR2 LQKENI. V lost 3 bases and J lost 7; bases outside the gene matches: 9. The CDR3 is made up of 16 amino acids. CDR3 loop: CASSPGTSGKLVEQYF. The DNA of the CDR3 is TGTGCCAGCTCACCCGGGACTAGCGGGAAGCTCGTGGAGCAGTACTTC.

The gene calls are TRBV7-2 and TRBJ2-5; TRBD1 agrees at 7 bases. V lost 5 bases and J lost 7; bases outside the gene matches: 7. This CDR3 has 13 amino acids. CDR1 is SGHTA and CDR2 is FQGNSA in the germline V gene. CDR3 sequence: CASSPTGSGTQYF. In DNA, the CDR3 is TGTGCCAGCAGCCCGACAGGGTCGGGGACCCAGTACTTC.

This clone was counted only a few times. This chain connects TRBV7-2 to TRBJ2-1, with D tentatively TRBD2 (6 bases). Germline V gives CDR1 SGHTA, CDR2 FQGNSA. Deletions cut 0 bases from V and 3 bases from J, with 9 bases between. The CDR3 length is 15 residues. CDR3 DNA: TGTGCCAGCAGCTTAGCACTAGCTTACTACAATGAGCAGTTCTTC. Its translation: CASSLALAYYNEQFF.

The chain recombines TRBV5-4 with TRBJ2-1, with 8 bases lining up with TRBD2. This CDR3 is 15 amino acids long. Unmatched junction bases numbered 8, after V lost 4 bases and J lost 5 bases. Per germline, CDR1 SGHNT and CDR2 YYREEE (reference sequence). The chain's CDR3 is CASSGREASNNEQFF. The CDR3 nucleotides are TGTGCCAGCAGCGGGCGGGAGGCGTCGAACAATGAGCAGTTCTTC.

The chain employs TRBV7-2 and TRBJ1-1, with D possibly TRBD1 on 5 matching bases. This CDR3 has 16 residues. Trimming left V 2 bases short and J 10 bases short, with 23 bases between. Germline V lookup: CDR1 SGHTA, CDR2 FQGNSA. The CDR3 coding sequence is TGTGCCAGCAGCTTATCCCCAGGGAGGGGAGCCTCGCTAGCTTTCTTT. Its translation: CASSLSPGRGASLAFF. The variable domain in full, with the rest retrieved from reference TRBV7-2 and TRBJ1-1, is GAGVSQSPSNKVTEKGKDVELRCDPISGHTALYWYRQSLGQGLEFLIYFQGNSAPDKSGLPSDRFSAERTGGSVSTLTIQRTQQEDSAVYLCASSLSPGRGASLAFFGQGTRLTVV.

In this sample, this clone turned up a few times. The V gene is TRBV9, the J gene TRBJ2-1, with 10 bases fitting TRBD2. This CDR3 spans 17 amino acids. CDR1 is SGDLS, CDR2 YYNGEE, per germline. V trimming: 4 bases; J trimming: 0 bases; junction bases outside the gene matches: 7. CDR3 DNA sequence: TGTGCCAGCAGCCCTCGCCCTAGCGGGAGCTCCTACAATGAGCAGTTCTTC. Protein product: CASSPRPSGSSYNEQFF.

This chain links TRBV7-2 with TRBJ2-4; 10 bases match TRBD1. Trimming removed 4 bases from V and 8 bases from J; junction bases left unmatched: 5. The CDR3 has 14 residues. Germline V gene data show CDR1 as SGHTA and CDR2 as FQGNSA. The CDR3 DNA reads as TGTGCCAGCAGCTCGGACAGGGGGGGATACATTCAGTACTTC. It encodes CASSSDRGGYIQYF.

The J gene is TRBJ2-1, the V gene TRBV4-3, with 10 bases that match TRBD2. V gave up 4 bases and J gave up 7 bases; unmatched junction bases: 7. CDR1 and CDR2 from the germline V gene are LGHNA and YSLEER. This CDR3 has 15 residues. This chain's CDR3 is CASSPSSGRWNEQFF. CDR3 DNA sequence: TGCGCCAGCAGCCCATCTAGCGGGAGATGGAATGAGCAGTTCTTC.

The chain has TRBV14 and TRBJ2-7, with D perhaps matching TRBD2 (6 bases). Germline V lookup: CDR1 SGHDN, CDR2 FVKESK. V shed 0 bases and J shed 6 bases, with 12 bases lying between them. This CDR3 comprises 14 residues. The CDR3 DNA reads TGTGCCAGCAGCCAAGACGGACTACGGGTCGAGCAGTACTTC. Translation: CASSQDGLRVEQYF.

The chain has TRBV15 and TRBJ2-2; 14 nucleotides agree with TRBD2. V lost 4 bases to trimming and J lost 4 bases; unmatched junction nucleotides: 11. The CDR3 contains 19 residues. Germline CDR1 and CDR2: LNHNV and YYDKDF (reference sequence). CDR3 nucleotides: TGTGCCACCAGCATGCGACTAGCGGGGGGGTCCGGAAGCACCGGGGAGCTGTTTTTT. It is translated as CATSMRLAGGSGSTGELFF.

The J gene is TRBJ2-7, the V gene TRBV30; 10 nucleotides match TRBD1. V gave up 3 bases and J gave up 2 bases; unmatched junction bases: 7. In germline, CDR1 is GTSNPN, CDR2 SVGIG (reference sequence). The CDR3 length is 15 residues. The CDR3 bases are TGTGCCTGGAGAGGGGGACAGGGGTCCCCCTACGAGCAGTACTTC. As protein: CAWRGGQGSPYEQYF.

CDR3 loop: CSVGEGGKTQYF. The CDR3 DNA reads TGCAGCGTGGGCGAGGGGGGGAAGACCCAGTACTTC. The chain recombines TRBV29-1 with TRBJ2-5; D possibly corresponds to TRBD2 (7 bases). The V and J ends lost 6 bases and 6 bases respectively, with 14 bases between them. This CDR3 has 12 amino acids. CDR1 and CDR2 (germline): SQVTM, ANQGSEA.

In this sample, this clone turned up a few times. The chain has TRBV9 and TRBJ2-5; TRBD1 might be the D (6 bases). V lost 3 bases and J lost 0, with 9 bases in between. This CDR3 contains 14 residues. CDR1 and CDR2 (germline): SGDLS, YYNGEE. The CDR3 reads CASSGTEYQETQYF. The DNA of the CDR3 is TGTGCCAGCAGCGGGACAGAGTACCAAGAGACCCAGTACTTC.

For the CDR3, the DNA is TGCGCCAGCAAAAGACAGTATAGCAATCAGCCCCAGCATTTT. Translating it yields CASKRQYSNQPQHF. The rearrangement joins TRBV23-1 to TRBJ1-5, with a tentative D call TRBD1 (5 bases). TRBV23-1 is given ORF status, its function remaining uncertain. The V gene lost 7 bases and the J gene lost 0 bases, with 10 bases spanning the gap. The CDR3 spans 14 residues.

The rearrangement joins TRBV5-4 to TRBJ2-5; 8 positions match TRBD1. Germline V gene lookup returns CDR1 SGHNT and CDR2 YYREEE (reference sequence). The junction had 6 bases not matched to a gene; V was cut back by 0 bases and J by 5 bases. CDR3 size: 15 residues. CDR3 nucleotides: TGTGCCAGCAGCTTGGGGCAGGGGGCCTGGGAGACCCAGTACTTC. Amino acids: CASSLGQGAWETQYF.

This sequence joins TRBV5-8 and TRBJ1-5, with D unresolved. Trimming pared 4 bases from V and 0 bases from J, leaving 11 bases between. The CDR3 has 15 residues. In germline, CDR1 is SGHTS, CDR2 YDEGEE. CDR3 sequence: CASSQAGNSNQPQHF. As DNA, the CDR3 is TGTGCCAGCAGCCAGGCGGGAAATAGCAATCAGCCCCAGCATTTT.

This sequence joins TRBV10-1 and TRBJ2-1; 8 positions agree with TRBD2. In germline, CDR1 is WNHNN, CDR2 SYGVQD (reference sequence). This CDR3 contains 15 residues. V lost 3 bases and J lost 8; bases outside the gene matches: 9. CDR3 nucleotides: TGCGCCAGCAGTGAAGGGACTAGTCATAGGGATGAGCAGTTCTTC. The encoded protein is CASSEGTSHRDEQFF.